The next 8 T cell receptor beta chains were all read from a single sample in a study of T cells in Graves' hyperthyroidism and ophthalmopathy. RNA transcripts served as the template for amplifying TCR beta CDR3 regions. RT-PCR in the first round (using the HTBI primer set) targeted the TCR CDR3. TCRdb fed the multiplex PCR reads into MiXCR, producing one record per CDR3 protein. The data contain about 640,000 distinct CDR3 sequences, 13% to 15% of them singletons. Input material: blood. The receptors here all came from a woman between 50 and 59 years old with Graves' ophthalmopathy.

This chain joins TRBV7-9 and TRBJ1-6, with D unresolved. Germline CDR1 SEHNR, CDR2 FQNEAQ (reference sequence). The CDR3 is 17 residues long. Trimming took off 5 bases at V and 5 bases at J, with 19 bases between the two ends. In nucleotides, the CDR3 is TGTGCCAGCAGCAACCTTACACGAATTGTGGATAATTCACCCCTCCACTTT. It translates to CASSNLTRIVDNSPLHF.

The chain employs TRBV19 and TRBJ2-6, with D perhaps matching TRBD1 (6 bases). Trimming stripped 7 bases from V and 1 base from J, with 14 bases between. The CDR3 contains 16 residues. The germline V gene has CDR1 LNHDA and CDR2 SQIVND (reference sequence). The CDR3 loop reads CASTQGDPSGANVLTF. In DNA form, the CDR3 reads TGTGCCAGTACACAGGGCGATCCATCTGGGGCCAACGTCCTGACTTTC.

The table lists this clonotype with a few counts. The chain employs TRBV20-1 and TRBJ2-2; D is perhaps TRBD2 (6 bases). The CDR3 sequence is 16 residues long. V lost 0 bases and J 1 base, leaving 12 bases between the germline ends. Germline V CDR1 and CDR2: DFQATT, SNEGSKA (reference sequence). The CDR3 coding sequence is TGCAGTGCTAGAGATTTGAGGCGGGGGAACACCGGGGAGCTGTTTTTT. This translates into CSARDLRRGNTGELFF.

This clonotype appeared many times. The chain joins TRBV28 to TRBJ1-1; D gene ambiguous. The CDR3 totals 13 residues. Trimming pared 2 bases from V and 3 bases from J, leaving 7 bases between. Per germline, CDR1 MDHEN and CDR2 SYDVKM. CDR3 region: CASSLGAYTEAFF. The CDR3 DNA follows: TGTGCCAGCAGTTTAGGTGCTTACACTGAAGCTTTCTTT.

This clonotype was seen just once. One base away lies a much larger clone, so this may be a sequencing read error. The J gene is TRBJ2-2, the V gene TRBV15, with 8 nucleotides matching TRBD2. The CDR3 runs to 17 residues. Germline V gives CDR1 LNHNV, CDR2 YYDKDF (reference sequence). In nucleotides, the CDR3 is TGTGCCACCAGCAGAGATCTACGGGAGGGCCAAGTCGGGGAGCTGGTTTTT. This codes for CATSRDLREGQVGELVF.

Many counts were recorded for this clonotype. The CDR3 loop is CAIGGGANEQFF. The CDR3 coding sequence is TGTGCCATCGGAGGGGGGGCGAATGAGCAGTTCTTC. This rearrangement joins TRBV10-3 to TRBJ2-1, with D maybe TRBD2 (7 bases). Germline CDR1 reads ENHRY; CDR2 reads SYGVKD. The CDR3 covers 12 residues. Trimming stripped 8 bases from V and 7 bases from J, with 12 bases between.

The V and J genes are TRBV19 and TRBJ2-1, with D uncertain. The V and J ends lost 6 bases and 6 bases respectively, with 18 bases between them. The V gene's germline CDR1 is LNHDA and CDR2 SQIVND (reference sequence). The CDR3 is made up of 15 amino acids. This CDR3 reads CASSSGLSFFNEQFF. The CDR3 bases are TGTGCCAGTAGCTCTGGGTTAAGTTTCTTCAATGAGCAGTTCTTC.

The rearrangement joins TRBV2 to TRBJ1-1; D may be TRBD1 (5 bases). The germline V gene has CDR1 SNHLY and CDR2 FYNNEI. The CDR3 totals 12 residues. Deletions cut 10 bases from V and 4 bases from J, with 13 bases between. CDR3 sequence reads: CATQGTATEAFF. The CDR3, as DNA: TGTGCCACCCAAGGGACCGCCACTGAAGCTTTCTTT.